This T cell receptor beta chain was recorded in a study of cytomegalovirus exposure and HLA in healthy donors. Study outcomes and limitations: In a later analysis, CMV-associated beta chains were mostly HLA-associated, it appeared. Usually a TCR sequence was rare, but some public TCRs were found in many donors.

The PCR ran on 60 Vbeta and 13 Jbeta primers. Libraries were prepared by immunoSEQ multiplex PCR; TCRdb keeps only in-frame clonotypes and omits some of them. The sample has 150,000 to 200,000 clones, about four fifths seen once; the top ten hold less than 9%. Worth noting for this clone: The antigen is undetermined.

Germline V gene sequence: CDR1 LGHNT, CDR2 FRNRAP. V was cut by 2 bases and J by 8 bases, with 25 bases left in between. The length of the CDR3 is 18 residues. These donors counted as nominally healthy when sampled, but unrecorded immune exposures were likely. This sequence joins TRBV12-5 and TRBJ2-1; D is perhaps TRBD1 (6 bases). The specimen sequenced was PBMCs. The sequence came from a young man in good health and CMV-seropositive. The CDR3 DNA sequence: TGTGCTAGTGGTTTGCCAAACCGGGACACCTTCGAGTACCATGAGCAGTTCTTC. Encoded protein: CASGLPNRDTFEYHEQFF.